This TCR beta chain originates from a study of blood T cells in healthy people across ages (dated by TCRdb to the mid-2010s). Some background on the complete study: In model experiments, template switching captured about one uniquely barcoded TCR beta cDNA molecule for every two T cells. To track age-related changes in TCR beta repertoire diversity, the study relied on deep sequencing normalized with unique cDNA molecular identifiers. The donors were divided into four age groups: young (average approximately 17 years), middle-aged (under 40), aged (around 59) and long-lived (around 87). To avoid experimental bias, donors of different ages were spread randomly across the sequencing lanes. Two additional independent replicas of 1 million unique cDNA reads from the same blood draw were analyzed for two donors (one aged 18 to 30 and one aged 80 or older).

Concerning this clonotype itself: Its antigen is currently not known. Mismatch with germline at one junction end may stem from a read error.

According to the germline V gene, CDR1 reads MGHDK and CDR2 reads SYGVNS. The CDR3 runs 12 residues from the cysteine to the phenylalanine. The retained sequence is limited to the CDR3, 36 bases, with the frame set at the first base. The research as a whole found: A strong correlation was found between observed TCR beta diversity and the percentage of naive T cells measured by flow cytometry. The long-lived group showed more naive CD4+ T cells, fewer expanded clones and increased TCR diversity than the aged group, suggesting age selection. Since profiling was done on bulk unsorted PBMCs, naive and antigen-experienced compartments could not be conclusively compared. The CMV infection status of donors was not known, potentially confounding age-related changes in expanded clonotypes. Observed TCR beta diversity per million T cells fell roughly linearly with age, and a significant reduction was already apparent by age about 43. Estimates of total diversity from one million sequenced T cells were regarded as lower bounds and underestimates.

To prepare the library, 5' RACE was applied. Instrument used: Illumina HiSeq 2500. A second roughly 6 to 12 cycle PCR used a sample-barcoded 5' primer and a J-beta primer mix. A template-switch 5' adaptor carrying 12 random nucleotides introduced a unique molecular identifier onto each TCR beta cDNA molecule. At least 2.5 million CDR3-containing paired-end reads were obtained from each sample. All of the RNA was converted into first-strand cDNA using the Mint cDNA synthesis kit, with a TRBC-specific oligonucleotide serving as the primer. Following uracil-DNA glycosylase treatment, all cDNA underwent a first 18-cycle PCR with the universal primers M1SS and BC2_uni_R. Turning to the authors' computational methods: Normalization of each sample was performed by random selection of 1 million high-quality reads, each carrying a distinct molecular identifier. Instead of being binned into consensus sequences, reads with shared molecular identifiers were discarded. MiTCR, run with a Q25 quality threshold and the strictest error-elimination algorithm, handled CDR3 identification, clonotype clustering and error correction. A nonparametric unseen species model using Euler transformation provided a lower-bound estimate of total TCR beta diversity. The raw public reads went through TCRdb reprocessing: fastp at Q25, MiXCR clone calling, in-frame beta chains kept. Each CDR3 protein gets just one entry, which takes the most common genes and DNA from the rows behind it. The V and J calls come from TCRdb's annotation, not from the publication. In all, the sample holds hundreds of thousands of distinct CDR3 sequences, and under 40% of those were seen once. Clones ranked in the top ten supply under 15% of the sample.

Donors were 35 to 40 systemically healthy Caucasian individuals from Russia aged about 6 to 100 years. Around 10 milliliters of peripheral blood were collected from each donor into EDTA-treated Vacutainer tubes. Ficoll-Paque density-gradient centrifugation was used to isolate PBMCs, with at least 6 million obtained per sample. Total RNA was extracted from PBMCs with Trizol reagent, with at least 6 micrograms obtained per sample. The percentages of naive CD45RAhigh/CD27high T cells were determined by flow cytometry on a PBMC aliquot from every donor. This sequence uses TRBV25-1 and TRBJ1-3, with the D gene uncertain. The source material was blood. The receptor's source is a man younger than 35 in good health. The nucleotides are TGTCCCAGCAGTACCGGGGGAAACACCATATATTTT. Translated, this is CPSSTGGNTIYF.